The 31 T cell receptor beta chains in this list originate from one sample, sequenced in a study of cytomegalovirus exposure and HLA in healthy donors (dated by TCRdb to 2015 to 2018). The library was prepared using the immunoSEQ multiplex PCR assay. For the multiplex PCR, a mixture combining 60 forward primers for TCR Vbeta segments and 13 reverse primers for TCR Jbeta segments was used. TCRdb obtained this table from immuneACCESS and retained in-frame rearrangements with V and J assigned. These tables miss some clones; where compared with another copy, unresolved V genes account for less than half of the shortfall, and the remainder is unexplained. For this sample there are under 150,000 clones; more than 65% appear just once. The top ten hold more than 1.5% of the sample. The sequenced material came from PBMCs. The receptors originated from a man aged 18 to 30 in good health and CMV-seronegative.

The chain joins TRBV2 to TRBJ2-3; 8 bases agree with TRBD2. V gave up 6 bases and J gave up 5 bases; unmatched junction bases: 7. The CDR3 totals 14 residues. The germline gives CDR1 SNHLY, CDR2 FYNNEI. The CDR3 reads CASSRSGVIDTQYF. For the CDR3, the DNA is TGTGCCAGCAGCCGTAGCGGGGTCATAGATACGCAGTATTTT.

V gene TRBV21-1 combines with J gene TRBJ2-7; TRBD1, the D gene given by the table, was not confirmed from the DNA. TRBV21-1 is assigned pseudogene status. CDR3 length equals 11 residues. CDR3 residues: CASSRHDEQYF. CDR3 DNA sequence: TGTGCCAGCAGCAGACACGACGAGCAGTACTTC.

This clone was recorded only once. V is TRBV6-5 and J is TRBJ2-7; TRBD2 might be the D (6 bases). Germline lookup yields CDR1 MNHEY and CDR2 SVGAGI. The V end was cut by 0 bases, the J end by 5 bases, with 8 bases between. This CDR3 spans 13 amino acids. For the CDR3, the DNA is TGTGCCAGCAGTTACTCTAGGAGGGACGAGCAGTACTTC. Amino acid sequence: CASSYSRRDEQYF.

This clone was found a few times. This rearrangement joins TRBV6-5 to TRBJ2-1; the D is unclear. This CDR3 spans 15 amino acids. Trimming took 5 bases from V and 0 from J, leaving 11 bases between them. CDR1 and CDR2 from the germline V gene are MNHEY and SVGAGI. The CDR3 bases are TGTGCCAGCAGTCGCACCCAGAACTCCTACAATGAGCAGTTCTTC. This encodes CASSRTQNSYNEQFF.

In this sample, this clone turned up a few times. The CDR3 DNA sequence: TGTGCCACCAGCAAGGAAGGGGGAAAAGGGGTGTCCTACGAGCAGTACTTC. Its protein product is CATSKEGGKGVSYEQYF. V is TRBV15 and J is TRBJ2-7, with D possibly matching TRBD1 (6 bases). The germline V and J ends were trimmed by 4 bases and 1 base, with 20 bases remaining between them. The CDR3 has 17 residues. Germline CDR1 reads LNHNV; CDR2 reads YYDKDF (reference sequence).

The chain joins TRBV5-1 to TRBJ1-1; TRBD1 might be the D (6 bases). The germline V gene encodes CDR1 SGHRS and CDR2 YFSETQ. CDR3 length: 15 amino acids. Trimming left V 4 bases short and J 3 bases short, with 16 bases between. The DNA for the CDR3 is TGCGCCAGCAGCCTGGGGTGGGGGCAGGACACTGAAGCTTTCTTT. Amino acids: CASSLGWGQDTEAFF.

This clone occurred a few times. The rearrangement links TRBV5-1 to TRBJ2-7; no reliable D call. With 3 bases removed from V and 4 bases from J, the gap between germline ends came to 17 bases. CDR1 and CDR2 from the germline V gene are SGHRS and YFSETQ. There are 15 residues in the CDR3. CDR3 nucleotides: TGCGCCAGCAGCTCTTCCTCCCAGTTTACGTACGAGCAGTACTTC. Its translation is CASSSSSQFTYEQYF.

The chain combines TRBV5-6 with TRBJ1-4; D might be TRBD1 (5 bases). Trimming removed 1 base from V and 7 bases from J, with 17 bases in between. The CDR3 extends over 16 amino acids. The germline gives CDR1 SGHDT, CDR2 YYEEEE. CDR3 DNA: TGTGCCAGCAGCTTGCCATCGCAGGGTGGAAGTGAAAAACTGTTTTTT. Protein: CASSLPSQGGSEKLFF.

The chain employs TRBV7-2 and TRBJ2-7, with D hard to call. CDR1 and CDR2 (germline): SGHTA, FQGNSA. Trimming took 0 bases from V and 5 from J, leaving 11 bases between them. This CDR3 spans 14 amino acids. The CDR3 coding sequence is TGTGCCAGCAGCTTAGCGTCCCCATCCCACGAGCAGTACTTC. It translates to CASSLASPSHEQYF.

This clone was observed a few times. The rearrangement joins TRBV5-5 to TRBJ1-5; 7 bases map to TRBD1. CDR3 length equals 15 residues. V shed 3 bases and J 1 base; nucleotides not matched to a gene: 4. Germline V CDR1 and CDR2: SGHKS, YYEKEE (reference sequence). CDR3 coding DNA: TGTGCCAGCAGCTGGGGACAGACGAGCAATCAGCCCCAGCATTTT. The encoded protein is CASSWGQTSNQPQHF.

The V and J genes are TRBV11-2 and TRBJ2-5; TRBD2 aligns across 7 bases. V lost 2 bases, J lost 2 bases, and 5 bases stayed unmatched. CDR3 length: 15 amino acids. Germline CDR1 SGHAT, CDR2 FQNNGV. CDR3 bases: TGTGCCAGCAGCTTAAGAGCGGGGCCTCAAGAGACCCAGTACTTC. Its protein is CASSLRAGPQETQYF.

The V gene is TRBV19, the J gene TRBJ1-2; 9 positions agree with TRBD1. There are 17 residues in the CDR3. Germline V lookup: CDR1 LNHDA, CDR2 SQIVND (reference sequence). V trimming: 5 bases; J trimming: 3 bases; junction bases outside the gene matches: 13. In DNA form, the CDR3 reads TGTGCCAGTAGTCCTCCCGGCCAGGGACAGGGAGACTATGGCTACACCTTC. Amino acid sequence: CASSPPGQGQGDYGYTF.

The genes are TRBV29-1 and TRBJ2-7; TRBD1 agrees at 8 bases. Losses at the gene ends were 4 bases for V and 0 bases for J; bases not matched to a gene: 5. The CDR3 runs to 14 residues. Germline V gene lookup returns CDR1 SQVTM and CDR2 ANQGSEA. CDR3 nucleotides: TGCAGCGTTGGAGGGGACAGGAGCTCCTACGAGCAGTACTTC. This encodes CSVGGDRSSYEQYF.

The gene calls are TRBV6-4 and TRBJ1-6, with a weak D call TRBD1 (6 bases). CDR3 length: 14 amino acids. From germline, CDR1 is MRHNA and CDR2 SNTAGT. Trimming cost V 8 bases and J 5 bases, with 13 bases left between them. CDR3 DNA sequence: TGTGCCAGCGCACAGGGAGCAAATAATTCACCCCTCCACTTT. This translates into CASAQGANNSPLHF.

This chain joins TRBV29-1 and TRBJ2-5; 8 bases map to TRBD2. This CDR3 is 14 amino acids long. Germline CDR1 and CDR2: SQVTM and ANQGSEA. The J segment lost 5 bases and the V segment lost 4 bases, leaving 9 bases of the junction unmatched. CDR3 region: CSVGAGASQETQYF. In DNA, the CDR3 is TGCAGCGTTGGAGCGGGGGCGTCCCAGGAGACCCAGTACTTC.

J is TRBJ1-4 and V is TRBV27, with TRBD1 identical over 11 bases. The CDR3 runs 14 residues. Germline lookup yields CDR1 MNHEY and CDR2 SMNVEV (reference sequence). J gave up 7 bases and V 6 bases, and 4 bases lay outside the gene matches. The CDR3 region has the DNA TGTGCCAGCAGAAGGACAGGGGGCGGTGAAAAACTGTTTTTT. Translated, it gives CASRRTGGGEKLFF.

This chain links TRBV6-5 with TRBJ1-3, with 7 nucleotides matching TRBD1. After removal of 8 bases from V and 0 bases from J, the junction contained 7 bases not matched to a gene. The length of the CDR3 is 15 residues. Germline loops: CDR1 MNHEY, CDR2 SVGAGI. The CDR3 nucleotides read TGTGCCAGCTGGACAGGCCCCAGCTCTGGAAACACCATATATTTT. This gives the protein CASWTGPSSGNTIYF.

There are a few counts of this clone. A junction boundary mismatches the germline segment, possibly from a read error. The rearrangement joins TRBV7-9 to TRBJ1-4; the D is unclear. The CDR3 has 15 residues. Germline CDR1 SEHNR, CDR2 FQNEAQ (reference sequence). CDR3 protein: CSSSLDGPPREKLFF. DNA for the CDR3: TGTTCCAGCAGCTTAGATGGTCCTCCCCGGGAAAAACTGTTTTTT.

V gene TRBV7-9 combines with J gene TRBJ1-2; 8 bases line up with TRBD1. The V and J ends lost 5 bases and 4 bases, in that order; junction bases with no gene match: 6. Per germline, CDR1 SEHNR and CDR2 FQNEAQ (reference sequence). The CDR3 is 14 residues long. In nucleotides, the CDR3 is TGTGCCAGCAGCCCCGGACAGGGAGGCTATGGCTACACCTTC. It encodes CASSPGQGGYGYTF.

V usage is TRBV2 and J usage is TRBJ2-7; 11 bases map to TRBD2. This CDR3 is 15 amino acids long. V dropped 2 bases and J dropped 4; count of bases not matched to a gene: 4. The germline V gene has CDR1 SNHLY and CDR2 FYNNEI. CDR3 amino acids: CASSETLAGGYEQYF. As DNA, the CDR3 is TGTGCCAGCAGTGAAACCCTAGCGGGGGGATACGAGCAGTACTTC.

The sample holds a few counts of this clone. A junction boundary mismatches the germline segment, possibly from a read error. The rearrangement links TRBV11-1 to TRBJ2-7; D may be TRBD1 (5 bases). The CDR3 is 15 residues long. Germline V gives CDR1 SGHAT, CDR2 FQDESV (reference sequence). CDR3 DNA: TGTGCCAGCAGCTTAGAAAGGGGCAACTCCTTCGAGCAGTACTTC. Its translation: CASSLERGNSFEQYF.

This clone was seen once. V and J are TRBV11-3 and TRBJ2-2; 10 bases match TRBD2. This CDR3 comprises 17 residues. V was pared by 5 bases and J by 6 bases, with 12 bases of the junction left unmatched. Germline V gene lookup returns CDR1 SGHNT and CDR2 YENEEA. CDR3: CASSQVLSSGGPGELFF. CDR3 coding DNA: TGTGCCAGCAGCCAGGTCCTCTCTAGCGGGGGACCCGGGGAGCTGTTTTTT.

V and J are TRBV6-1 and TRBJ1-1; D remains ambiguous. The CDR3 sequence is 13 residues long. Germline V gene sequence: CDR1 MNHNS, CDR2 SASEGT. V lost 2 bases and J 3 bases, leaving 7 bases between the germline ends. The CDR3 loop reads CASSETVYTEAFF. The CDR3 DNA follows: TGTGCCAGCAGTGAAACAGTATACACTGAAGCTTTCTTT.

V gene TRBV6-5 combines with J gene TRBJ1-1, with TRBD1 as a possible D gene (6 bases). The CDR3 runs to 15 residues. The V gene's germline CDR1 is MNHEY and CDR2 SVGAGI. V was pared by 5 bases and J by 1 base, with 14 bases between. This chain's CDR3 is CASSPGGGGNTEAFF. In DNA, the CDR3 is TGTGCCAGCAGTCCCGGAGGGGGGGGGAACACTGAAGCTTTCTTT.

V is TRBV10-3 and J is TRBJ1-1, with a possible D match to TRBD1 (5 bases). Germline V lookup: CDR1 ENHRY, CDR2 SYGVKD. CDR3 size: 13 residues. V lost 6 bases and J 4 bases, leaving 12 bases between the germline ends. The CDR3 loop reads CAIRGQGGTEAFF. The CDR3 DNA follows: TGTGCCATCAGGGGGCAGGGAGGCACTGAAGCTTTCTTT.

J is TRBJ1-4 and V is TRBV6-5; TRBD1 is a possible D gene (5 bases). CDR3 length equals 14 residues. The germline V gene encodes CDR1 MNHEY and CDR2 SVGAGI. Trimming cost V 5 bases and J 1 base, with 8 bases left between them. The CDR3 loop reads CASSLTGTNEKLFF. The DNA for the CDR3 is TGTGCCAGCAGTCTAACAGGAACTAATGAAAAACTGTTTTTT.

V gene TRBV5-6 combines with J gene TRBJ1-5; D call uncertain. V shed 0 bases and J shed 5 bases, with 12 bases lying between them. Germline V lookup: CDR1 SGHDT, CDR2 YYEEEE. This CDR3 has 15 residues. Written as DNA, the CDR3 is TGTGCCAGCAGCTTGGCAGATAGGAGGGATCAGCCCCAGCATTTT. Translating gives CASSLADRRDQPQHF.

This clone was detected once. The V and J genes are TRBV5-1 and TRBJ2-7, with 12 bases that match TRBD2. V shed 4 bases and J 2 bases; nucleotides not matched to a gene: 7. Germline values: CDR1 SGHRS, CDR2 YFSETQ. This CDR3 has 16 residues. This chain's CDR3 is CASSLLAGGVTYEQYF. DNA for the CDR3: TGCGCCAGCAGCCTTCTAGCGGGGGGGGTAACCTACGAGCAGTACTTC.

The chain couples TRBV7-3 to TRBJ2-1; a possible D gene is TRBD2 (5 bases). The CDR3 is made up of 15 amino acids. Germline CDR1 reads SGHTA; CDR2 reads FQGTGA. V dropped 4 bases and J dropped 8 bases, with 18 bases sitting between them. In DNA form, the CDR3 reads TGTGCCAGCAGCTCCCGGGAATCGTCTCCCCATGAGCAGTTCTTC. It translates to CASSSRESSPHEQFF.

This chain uses TRBV9 with TRBJ1-2; D perhaps matches TRBD1 (6 bases). Trimming cost V 3 bases and J 1 base, with 10 bases left between them. Germline V gene lookup returns CDR1 SGDLS and CDR2 YYNGEE. This CDR3 is built from 14 residues. CDR3 sequence (DNA): TGTGCCAGCAGCGGAGGGGGACGTAACTATGGCTACACCTTC. This gives the protein CASSGGGRNYGYTF. Looking up the rest from reference TRBV9 and TRBJ1-2 gives the full variable domain: DSGVTQTPKHLITATGQRVTLRCSPRSGDLSVYWYQQSLDQGLQFLIQYYNGEERAKGNILERFSAQQFPDLHSELNLSSLELGDSALYFCASSGGGRNYGYTFGSGTRLTVV.

The chain links TRBV5-1 to TRBJ1-6, with D perhaps TRBD1 (5 bases). Germline V CDR1 and CDR2: SGHRS, YFSETQ. V lost 0 bases to trimming and J lost 7 bases, with 20 bases between them. The CDR3 is 18 residues long. The CDR3 reads CASSLGQGLEGWNSPLHF. In nucleotides, the CDR3 is TGCGCCAGCAGCTTGGGTCAGGGCCTGGAAGGTTGGAATTCACCCCTCCACTTT.